This is a list of T cell receptor beta chains from one sample in a study of blood T cells in healthy people across ages. Each CDR3 protein is one row after TCRdb ran MiXCR on the 5' RACE reads. Of about 930,000 distinct CDR3 sequences detected, approximately 32% appear once; the ten largest clones hold about 10%. The same sample was also studied in work on T cells of mothers and their children.

The source material was blood. The receptors stem from a woman between 35 and 50 years old in good health. Both conserved end residues are part of each CDR3. The order of the fields is clone size, V gene, J gene, D gene, CDR3 DNA, CDR3 protein. A D gene is named only where the DNA matches it firmly. Some rows have no size entry. The others give once, few or many, or a class for an expanded clone.

abundance: few; v_gene: TRBV20-1; j_gene: TRBJ2-5; d_gene: -; CDR3nt: TGCAGTGCTGATTTGAGGGAGACCCAGTACTTC; CDR3aa: CSADLRETQYF
abundance: -; v_gene: TRBV20-1; j_gene: TRBJ1-1; d_gene: TRBD1; CDR3nt: TGCAGTGCTAGAGTGCCGGGACAGGGGGCGGAAGCTTTCTTT; CDR3aa: CSARVPGQGAEAFF
abundance: -; v_gene: TRBV6-2/TRBV6-3; j_gene: TRBJ2-7; d_gene: TRBD1; CDR3nt: TGTGCCAGCATCCCAAGGGGGACAGCTACCTACGAGCAGTACTTC; CDR3aa: CASIPRGTATYEQYF
abundance: -; v_gene: TRBV20-1; j_gene: TRBJ2-4; d_gene: TRBD2; CDR3nt: TGCAGTGCTAGAGGCTTTGGAGGGACTAGCGGGCACAATGAGCAGTACTTC; CDR3aa: CSARGFGGTSGHNEQYF
abundance: many; v_gene: TRBV20-1; j_gene: TRBJ1-2; d_gene: -; CDR3nt: TGCAGTGCTAGAGATCCACGGGGCGCGAGGGCTGGCTACACCTTC; CDR3aa: CSARDPRGARAGYTF
abundance: -; v_gene: TRBV7-8; j_gene: TRBJ1-6; d_gene: TRBD1; CDR3nt: TGTGCCAGCACCCAAGACAGGGGAAATTCATCCCTCCACTTT; CDR3aa: CASTQDRGNSSLHF
abundance: few; v_gene: TRBV20-1; j_gene: TRBJ1-1; d_gene: -; CDR3nt: TGCAGTGCTAGAGGAGGGAAGGACACTGAAGCTTTCTTT; CDR3aa: CSARGGKDTEAFF
abundance: few; v_gene: TRBV12-5; j_gene: TRBJ2-1; d_gene: -; CDR3nt: TGTGCTAGTGGTTTGGTAGGCGGCCCCTACAATGAGCAGTTCTTC; CDR3aa: CASGLVGGPYNEQFF
abundance: many; v_gene: TRBV6-5; j_gene: TRBJ2-7; d_gene: -; CDR3nt: TGTGCCAGCAGTACTACTTCGGGGCTCTCCTACGAGCAGTACTTC; CDR3aa: CASSTTSGLSYEQYF
abundance: few; v_gene: TRBV12-3/TRBV12-4; j_gene: TRBJ1-1; d_gene: TRBD1; CDR3nt: TGTGCCAGCAGTACTCGACAGGGGGCGAACACTGAAGCTTTCTTT; CDR3aa: CASSTRQGANTEAFF
abundance: -; v_gene: TRBV4-1; j_gene: TRBJ1-1; d_gene: -; CDR3nt: TGCGCCAGCAGCTCACGCAGGGGCATGGACACTGAAGCTTTCTTT; CDR3aa: CASSSRRGMDTEAFF
abundance: few; v_gene: TRBV12-3/TRBV12-4; j_gene: TRBJ1-2; d_gene: -; CDR3nt: TGTGCCAGCAGCCGGGACCGCTATGGCTACACCTTC; CDR3aa: CASSRDRYGYTF
abundance: many; v_gene: TRBV3-1; j_gene: TRBJ2-5; d_gene: TRBD2; CDR3nt: TGTGCCAGCAGCCTCCTAGGAGTAGCGGGGGGCGCAGAGACCCAGTACTTC; CDR3aa: CASSLLGVAGGAETQYF
abundance: -; v_gene: TRBV15; j_gene: TRBJ1-5; d_gene: -; CDR3nt: TGTGCCACCAGCAGAGATCCTCGGTATAGCAATCAGCCCCAGCATTTT; CDR3aa: CATSRDPRYSNQPQHF
abundance: few; v_gene: TRBV4-2; j_gene: TRBJ2-3; d_gene: -; CDR3nt: TGTGCCAGCAGCCAAGAGTTGTGGGAGCAAGGAGACGACACAGATACGCAGTATTTT; CDR3aa: CASSQELWEQGDDTDTQYF
abundance: many; v_gene: TRBV18; j_gene: TRBJ2-7; d_gene: TRBD2; CDR3nt: TGTGCCAGCTCACAAACCAGCGGGGTCGGCGAGCAGTACTTC; CDR3aa: CASSQTSGVGEQYF